Below, one T cell receptor beta chain is given with its context. Its antigen is not known. The CDR3 runs 13 residues. V lost 3 bases to trimming and J lost 3 bases, with 9 bases between them. Germline values: CDR1 LNHNV, CDR2 YYDKDF (reference sequence). Vbeta (60) and Jbeta (13) primers were used in the PCR. Profiling relied on immunoSEQ multiplex PCR, and the TCRdb table lists in-frame clones only, not all of them. Of about 150,000 clones detected, roughly 80% appear once; the ten largest clones hold 4.8%. This sample was taken from a study of cytomegalovirus exposure and HLA in healthy donors. Whole-study context: Within an early data release were 80 million to 90 million unique TCRs drawn from HLA-typed donors. Study-wide points: TCR beta V- and J-gene trimming, according to a later analysis, was linked to a missense DCLRE1C variant. Relative to equally common others, HLA-associated TCR beta chains showed greater clonal expansion in a later analysis. The study flagged some 170 TCR beta chains as cytomegalovirus-associated.

The sequence came from a man in his late teens or twenties in good health and CMV-seronegative. The specimen sequenced was PBMCs. The V gene is TRBV15, the J gene TRBJ2-7; D is unclear. The CDR3 protein is CATSSLEDYEQYF. The DNA for the CDR3 is TGTGCCACCAGCAGCCTTGAGGACTACGAGCAGTACTTC.